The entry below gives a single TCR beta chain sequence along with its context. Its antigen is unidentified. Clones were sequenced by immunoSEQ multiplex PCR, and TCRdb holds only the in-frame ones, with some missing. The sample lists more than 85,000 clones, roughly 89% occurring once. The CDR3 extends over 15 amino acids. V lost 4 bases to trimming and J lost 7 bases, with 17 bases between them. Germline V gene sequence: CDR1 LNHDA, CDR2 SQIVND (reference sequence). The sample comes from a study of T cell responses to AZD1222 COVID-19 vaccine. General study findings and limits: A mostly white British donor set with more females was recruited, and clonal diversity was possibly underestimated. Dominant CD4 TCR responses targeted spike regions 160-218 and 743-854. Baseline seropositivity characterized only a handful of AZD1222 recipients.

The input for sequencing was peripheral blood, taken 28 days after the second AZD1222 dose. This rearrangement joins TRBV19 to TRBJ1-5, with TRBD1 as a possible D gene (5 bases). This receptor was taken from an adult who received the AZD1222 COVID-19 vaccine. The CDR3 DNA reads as TGTGCCAGTAGTACCCCCCTGGGGGAAGGGCAGCCCCAGCATTTT. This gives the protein CASSTPLGEGQPQHF.